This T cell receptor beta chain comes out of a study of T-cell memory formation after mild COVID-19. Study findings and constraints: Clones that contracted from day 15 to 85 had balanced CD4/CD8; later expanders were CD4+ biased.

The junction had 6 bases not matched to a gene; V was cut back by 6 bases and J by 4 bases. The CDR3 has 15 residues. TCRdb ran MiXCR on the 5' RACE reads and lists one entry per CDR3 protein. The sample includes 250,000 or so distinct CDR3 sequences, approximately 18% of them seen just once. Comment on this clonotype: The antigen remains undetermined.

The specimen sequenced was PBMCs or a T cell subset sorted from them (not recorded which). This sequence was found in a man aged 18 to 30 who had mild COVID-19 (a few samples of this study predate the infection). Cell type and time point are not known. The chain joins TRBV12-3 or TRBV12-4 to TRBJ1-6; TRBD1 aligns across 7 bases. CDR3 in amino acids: CASSNDRDYNSPLHF. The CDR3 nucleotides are TGTGCCAGCAGCAACGACAGGGATTATAATTCACCCCTCCACTTT.